The 6 T cell receptor beta chains given below trace back to one sample, sequenced in a study of shared clonotypes between healthy human individuals. Using immunoSEQ multiplex PCR, the repertoire was profiled, and TCRdb retains in-frame clones only, with some absent. The sample has about 1.5 million clones; about 98% are singletons. What was sequenced was naive CD4+ T cells sorted from blood. The subset: CD45RA+ positively selected. These receptors were taken from a man in his thirties or forties in good health.

The chain joins TRBV18 to TRBJ2-2; D not certain. The ends were cut back, 3 bases at V and 8 bases at J, with 7 bases in the middle. The CDR3 is 12 residues long. Germline lookup yields CDR1 KGHSH and CDR2 LQKENI. The CDR3 region is CASSPYDGELFF. The CDR3 DNA is TGTGCCAGCTCACCTTACGATGGGGAGCTGTTTTTT.

The J gene is TRBJ2-1, the V gene TRBV11-2; TRBD2 aligns across 16 bases. Germline CDR1 is SGHAT and CDR2 is FQNNGV. With V trimmed by 0 bases and J by 8 bases, 10 bases remained unmatched. The CDR3 loop spans 19 amino acids. The CDR3 sequence: CASSLEVIGTSGRVHEQFF. DNA for the CDR3: TGTGCCAGCAGCTTAGAGGTTATCGGGACTAGCGGGAGGGTCCATGAGCAGTTCTTC.

J is TRBJ2-7 and V is TRBV19; D tentatively fits TRBD1 or TRBD2 (5 bases each). Per germline, CDR1 LNHDA and CDR2 SQIVND (reference sequence). The CDR3 runs to 15 residues. Trimming pared 6 bases from V and 2 bases from J, leaving 17 bases between. The CDR3 sequence is CASSRTGTPPYEQYF. The CDR3, as DNA: TGTGCCAGTAGCCGAACCGGGACGCCGCCCTACGAGCAGTACTTC.

The V call is TRBV28, the J call TRBJ1-2, with a tentative D call TRBD1 (5 bases). CDR3 length: 11 amino acids. Per the germline V gene, CDR1 is MDHEN and CDR2 is SYDVKM. The ends were cut back, 6 bases at V and 7 bases at J, with 9 bases in the middle. CDR3 amino acids: CASRQVGGYTF. CDR3 DNA sequence: TGTGCCAGCAGACAGGTTGGTGGCTACACCTTC.

This rearrangement joins TRBV7-2 to TRBJ2-7; the D is unclear. The CDR3 length is 16 residues. Germline assignment: CDR1 SGHTA and CDR2 FQGNSA. The V end was cut by 1 base, the J end by 2 bases, with 15 bases between. CDR3 nucleotide sequence: TGTGCCAGCAGCTTAGATGTGGGCGGCCTCCCCTACGAGCAGTACTTC. Protein sequence: CASSLDVGGLPYEQYF. The complete variable domain, with remaining parts taken from reference TRBV7-2 and TRBJ2-7, reads GAGVSQSPSNKVTEKGKDVELRCDPISGHTALYWYRQSLGQGLEFLIYFQGNSAPDKSGLPSDRFSAERTGGSVSTLTIQRTQQEDSAVYLCASSLDVGGLPYEQYFGPGTRLTVT.

The rearrangement links TRBV5-1 to TRBJ2-2; D is possibly TRBD2 (5 bases). Trimming pared 7 bases from V and 3 bases from J, leaving 16 bases between. CDR1 is SGHRS and CDR2 is YFSETQ in the germline V gene. The CDR3 contains 15 residues. In nucleotides, the CDR3 is TGCGCCAGCTCAAGCGGATGGCAGCACACCGGGGAGCTGTTTTTT. This gives the protein CASSSGWQHTGELFF.